This note documents a single TCR beta chain sequence. This entry is derived from a study of shared clonotypes between healthy human individuals. Caucasian adults living in Nashville, Tennessee, provided all samples. The CDR3 extends over 15 amino acids. V gave up 1 base and J gave up 5 bases; unmatched junction bases: 4. Per the germline V gene, CDR1 is SGDLS and CDR2 is YYNGEE. Generated by immunoSEQ multiplex PCR, the TCRdb table keeps only in-frame clones and is missing some. Of about 710,000 clones in the sample, just under 75% are singletons; the top ten hold about 1.8%. V gene TRBV9 combines with J gene TRBJ2-2, with TRBD2 identical over 8 bases. Sequenced input: memory CD4+ T cells sorted from blood. Regarding subset: CD45RA-negative fraction. This receptor was obtained from a woman younger than 45 in good health. The CDR3 coding sequence is TGTGCCAGCAGCGTAAGCCTAGCGGGTACCGGGGAGCTGTTTTTT. This encodes CASSVSLAGTGELFF. Full variable domain (missing parts from reference TRBV9 and TRBJ2-2): DSGVTQTPKHLITATGQRVTLRCSPRSGDLSVYWYQQSLDQGLQFLIQYYNGEERAKGNILERFSAQQFPDLHSELNLSSLELGDSALYFCASSVSLAGTGELFFGEGSRLTVL.